This section outlines one TCR beta chain sequence together with its context. The specificity of this receptor is unknown. No qualities accompany the bases; no much larger clone lies one base away. TCRbeta CDR3 regions were amplified from genomic DNA by means of the immunoSEQ Assay, a bias-controlled multiplex PCR. In the original analysis: Within the assay, amplification of reference gene primers was used to estimate how many nucleated cells each sample contained. Sequence reads were collapsed and filtered to measure the absolute abundance of every unique TCRbeta CDR3 rearrangement. For each sample, productive Simpson clonality was calculated as the square root of Simpson's diversity index across productive rearrangements. TCRdb provides this immuneACCESS table in a form limited to in-frame rearrangements. Some clones are lacking; in checked studies, under half of them reflect an unresolved V gene, and why the rest are absent is not known. The DNA gave D and trimming, while V, J and clone size come from that table. Within this sample are under 250,000 clones, with roughly 81% of them counted one time only. Roughly 2.6% of the sample comes from the top ten.

Another Seattle source contributed samples from volunteer blood donors who had recovered from COVID-19. Whole blood was collected in K2EDTA tubes by collaborating institutions according to the institutions' own protocols. For TCRbeta analysis, collaborators shipped samples in one of three forms: frozen whole blood, isolated PBMCs, or DNA extracted from either of those sample types. The sample belongs to a study of blood T cell repertoires in COVID-19 (dated by TCRdb to 2020 to 2022). Regarding the complete study: Samples from collaborators originated in the United States, Italy and Spain and spanned both the acute and convalescent phases of COVID-19. Samples came from the ongoing ImmuneRACE study (first 160 participants) plus 1,254 subjects from 6 global collaborators. The sample metadata nearly always contained a de-identified subject ID, COVID-19 status, age in years and sex. Where available, HLA class I and class II types were obtained from metadata supplied by the sample provider rather than from assay-based typing. Deeply sampled blood TCRbeta repertoires from subjects exposed to, actively infected with, or recovered from COVID-19 were included in the dataset. The material from the prospective study consisted of cDNA or gDNA derived from T cells, B-cell-depleted T cells, or PBMCs. The repertoires were released in a freely available public database intended as a resource for research on the immune response to SARS-CoV-2.

Ends trimmed: V by 3 bases, J by 10 bases; bases unmatched to a gene: 7. The CDR3 starts with the cysteine, ends with the phenylalanine, and has 14 residues. Of all the DNA, just the CDR3 is kept, 42 bases in frame from base 1. CDR1 SGDLS and CDR2 YYNGEE were looked up in the germline V gene. General study outcomes and caveats: How much clinical and demographic metadata was included differed by source and by participant, and the metadata was provided uncurated.

The chain was built from TRBV9 and TRBJ1-6, and TRBD1 aligns with 7 junction nucleotides. The TCR originated in a man in his fifties or sixties who had recovered from COVID-19. Sequenced sample: peripheral blood. The nucleotide sequence is TGTGCCAGCAGCGGTCGACAGGGTGCCTCACCCCTCCACTTT. This translates into CASSGRQGASPLHF.